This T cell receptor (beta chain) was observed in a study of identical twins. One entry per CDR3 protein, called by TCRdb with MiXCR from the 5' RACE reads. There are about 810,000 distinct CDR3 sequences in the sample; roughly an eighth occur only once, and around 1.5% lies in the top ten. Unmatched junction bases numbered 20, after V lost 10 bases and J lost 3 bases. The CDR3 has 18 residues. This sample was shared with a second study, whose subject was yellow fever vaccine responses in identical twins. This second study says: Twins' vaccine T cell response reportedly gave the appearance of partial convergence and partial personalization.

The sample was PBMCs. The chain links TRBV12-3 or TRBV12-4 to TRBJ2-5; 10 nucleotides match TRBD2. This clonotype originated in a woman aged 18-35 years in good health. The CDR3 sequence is CAICLMLLAGEYKETQYF. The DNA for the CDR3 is TGTGCCATCTGTTTAATGCTTCTAGCGGGGGAATATAAAGAGACCCAGTACTTC.